This is a list of T cell receptor beta chains from one sample in a study of T cells in Graves' hyperthyroidism and ophthalmopathy. MiXCR, run by TCRdb on the multiplex PCR reads, gives a single entry per CDR3 protein. The sample carries a few hundred thousand distinct CDR3 sequences, 15% to 19% recorded once. Sequencing was performed on blood. The receptors derive from a woman aged 30 to 39 with Graves' hyperthyroidism. Both conserved end residues are part of each CDR3.

TRBV19,TRBJ1-2,CASFTGGANYGYTF
TRBV11-2,TRBJ1-2,CASSPGRGIGGYTF
TRBV10-3,TRBJ2-3,CAIRSPDSGHTDTQYF
TRBV20-1,TRBJ1-2,CSAREGAEGYTF
TRBV18,TRBJ2-7,CASSPLAYEQYF
TRBV10-3,TRBJ2-1,CAIRDRLAGGPGEQFF
TRBV29-1,TRBJ2-7,CSVGTSGKSHEQYF
TRBV24-1,TRBJ2-1,CATTVGAGGPNEQFF
TRBV6-1,TRBJ2-1,CASSHRDEQFF
TRBV12-3/TRBV12-4,TRBJ2-2,CASKVQVRDANTGELFF
TRBV12-5,TRBJ2-7,CASGWTSGREEQYF
TRBV2,TRBJ2-1,CASSGRGYNEQFF
TRBV7-9,TRBJ2-1,CASSPSWGGDNEQFF
TRBV18,TRBJ1-2,CASSGQELIGYTF
TRBV12-3/TRBV12-4,TRBJ2-3,CASTSTGGLPTDTQYF
TRBV5-1,TRBJ2-2,CASSFSRTGVNTGELFF
TRBV9,TRBJ2-7,CASSPQALATNEQYF
TRBV3-1,TRBJ2-5,CASSQIAGGQETQYF
TRBV24-1,TRBJ2-7,CATSDSRTRNPYEQYF
TRBV4-1,TRBJ1-5,CASSQDPNRGGNQPQHF
TRBV5-5,TRBJ2-7,CASSHSRQGSYEQYF
TRBV28,TRBJ1-5,CASGRVQPQHF
TRBV6-1,TRBJ1-6,CATSAQRLNSPLHF
TRBV20-1,TRBJ2-5,CSASERGWYQETQYF
TRBV5-4,TRBJ1-4,CASSLLSTSTNEKLFF
TRBV20-1,TRBJ2-3,CSARLAGGRLTDTQYF
TRBV6-6,TRBJ2-3,CASSYSRQDSDTQYF
TRBV7-3,TRBJ1-4,CASSWTGVSEKLFF
TRBV20-1,TRBJ1-1,CSARVGGRLNTEAFF
TRBV2,TRBJ2-7,CASSEQGLGEQYF
TRBV13,TRBJ2-1,CASRTSGSIFNEQFF
TRBV12-3/TRBV12-4,TRBJ2-1,CASSQESEGGREQFF
TRBV20-1,TRBJ2-3,CSAQGLLNTDTQYF
TRBV2,TRBJ2-2,CASSAGQSTGELFF
TRBV20-1,TRBJ1-1,CSARDSRTNTEAFF
TRBV11-3,TRBJ2-1,CASSLVASSYNEQFF
TRBV3-1,TRBJ2-3,CASSQGTSGRPSTDTQYF
TRBV18,TRBJ2-1,CASSPLGGAPNEQFF
TRBV28,TRBJ1-2,CASSFGRAGYGYTF
TRBV20-1,TRBJ2-7,CSARFAGVINEQYF
TRBV20-1,TRBJ1-1,CSAQTGGVNTEAFF
TRBV6-2/TRBV6-3,TRBJ1-5,CASSYKGTGNQPQHF
TRBV27,TRBJ2-7,CATKWAGKTYEQYF
TRBV30,NA,CACFDSGVNYEQFF
TRBV2,TRBJ2-1,CASSQLAGAFYNEQFF
TRBV5-6,TRBJ2-1,CASSLGRVSYNEQFF
TRBV27,TRBJ2-1,CASSLTSGKQFF
TRBV11-1,TRBJ2-7,CASSLVSGRRRQGTHEQYF
TRBV3-1,TRBJ2-1,CASSQPPTSGILIVGEQFF
TRBV7-9,TRBJ1-1,CASSLAGTENTEAFF
TRBV6-2/TRBV6-3,TRBJ2-3,CASSSARTGLSTDTQYF
TRBV12-5,TRBJ2-1,CASGLDAGQGGNEQFF
TRBV4-1,TRBJ2-3,CASSPTGTSGIRTDAQYF
TRBV6-2/TRBV6-3,TRBJ1-1,CASMKPGRTEAFF
TRBV3-1,TRBJ2-3,CASSQEIGGTSGSLLGDTQYF
TRBV7-6,TRBJ1-6,CASSSATKLYNSPLHF
TRBV20-1,TRBJ1-2,CSASLTLANYGYTF
TRBV25-1,TRBJ1-5,CASSDRGGQPQHF
TRBV10-3,TRBJ2-2,CALLAVNTGELFF